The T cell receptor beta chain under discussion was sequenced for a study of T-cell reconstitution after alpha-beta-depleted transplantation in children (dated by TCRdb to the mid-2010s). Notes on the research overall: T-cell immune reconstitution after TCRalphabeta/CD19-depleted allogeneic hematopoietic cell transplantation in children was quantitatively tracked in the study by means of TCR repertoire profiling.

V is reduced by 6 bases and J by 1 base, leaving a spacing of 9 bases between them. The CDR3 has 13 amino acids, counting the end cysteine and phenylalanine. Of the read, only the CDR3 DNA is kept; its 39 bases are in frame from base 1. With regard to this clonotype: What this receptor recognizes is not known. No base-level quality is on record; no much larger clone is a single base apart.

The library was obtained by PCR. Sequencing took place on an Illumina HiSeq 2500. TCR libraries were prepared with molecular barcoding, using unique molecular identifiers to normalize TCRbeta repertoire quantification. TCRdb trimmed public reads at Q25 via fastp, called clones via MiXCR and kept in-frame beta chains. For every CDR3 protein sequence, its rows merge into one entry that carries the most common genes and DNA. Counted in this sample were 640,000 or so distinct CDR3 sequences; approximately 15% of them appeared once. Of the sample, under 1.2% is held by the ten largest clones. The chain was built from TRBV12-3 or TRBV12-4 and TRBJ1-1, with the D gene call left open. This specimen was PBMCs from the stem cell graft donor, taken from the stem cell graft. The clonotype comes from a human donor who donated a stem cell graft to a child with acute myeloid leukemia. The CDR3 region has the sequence CASRTDANTEAFF. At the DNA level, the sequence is TGTGCCAGCAGGACGGATGCGAACACTGAAGCTTTCTTT.